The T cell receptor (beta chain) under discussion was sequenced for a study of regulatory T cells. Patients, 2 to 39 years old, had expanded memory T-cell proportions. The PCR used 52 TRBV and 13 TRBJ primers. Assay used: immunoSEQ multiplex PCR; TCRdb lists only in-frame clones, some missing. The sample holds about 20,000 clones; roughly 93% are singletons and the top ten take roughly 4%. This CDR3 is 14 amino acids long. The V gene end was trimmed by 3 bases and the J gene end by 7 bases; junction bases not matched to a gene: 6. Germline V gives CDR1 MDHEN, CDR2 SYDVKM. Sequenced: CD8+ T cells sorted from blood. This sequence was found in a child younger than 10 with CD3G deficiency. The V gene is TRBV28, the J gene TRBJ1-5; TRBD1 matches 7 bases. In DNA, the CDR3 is TGTGCCAGCAGTTTTCAAGGGGGCGAACAGCCCCAGCATTTT. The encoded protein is CASSFQGGEQPQHF.